The 15 T cell receptor beta chains reported below all come from one sample, sequenced in a study of metastatic and nonmetastatic thyroid tumors. TCRdb reprocessed the PCR reads using MiXCR. Among 25,000 to 35,000 clones, approximately 15% were seen once, and the ten largest hold approximately 4.8%. Patients underwent thyroid surgery, and none had received any treatment before it. Sequenced input: blood. These receptors all stem from a female donor with papillary thyroid cancer or a benign thyroid nodule (not recorded which). Some clones in this sample may be carry-over from other donors' samples.

This clone was picked up many times. The chain combines TRBV5-1 with TRBJ2-3; maybe TRBD2 (5 bases). V lost 3 bases to trimming and J lost 2 bases, with 13 bases between them. Per the germline V gene, CDR1 is SGHRS and CDR2 is YFSETQ. CDR3 length: 15 residues. The CDR3 sequence is CASSSGVQLTDTQYF. Here the CDR3 DNA reads TGCGCCAGCAGCTCCGGGGTTCAACTCACAGATACGCAGTATTTT.

The chain carries TRBV19 and TRBJ1-3; D is unresolved. V was trimmed by 4 bases and J by 0 bases, leaving 13 bases between them. The CDR3 extends over 16 amino acids. Germline V gene lookup returns CDR1 LNHDA and CDR2 SQIVND (reference sequence). CDR3 amino acids: CASSNRILSSGNTIYF. Written as DNA, the CDR3 is TGTGCCAGTAGTAACCGTATCCTAAGCTCTGGAAACACCATATATTTT.

This clone was seen ten or more times. The genes are TRBV12-3 or TRBV12-4 and TRBJ1-6; D might be TRBD1 (5 bases). This CDR3 is built from 16 residues. V shed 3 bases and J shed 10 bases, with 19 bases lying between them. The CDR3 sequence: CASSFQISSGYSPLHF. The CDR3 nucleotides read TGTGCCAGCAGTTTTCAAATCTCGTCAGGGTACTCACCCCTCCACTTT.

This clone was found many times. This rearrangement joins TRBV20-1 to TRBJ2-1; 7 bases agree with TRBD2. Germline V gene data show CDR1 as DFQATT and CDR2 as SNEGSKA (reference sequence). V shed 3 bases, J shed 2 bases, and the junction held 19 bases outside the gene matches. CDR3 size: 19 residues. Written as DNA, the CDR3 is TGCAGTGCTAGGATTTCGGCGGGAGTTGGGCGGAGGGCCTACAATGAGCAGTTCTTC. Translated, it gives CSARISAGVGRRAYNEQFF.

This clone was detected many times. This rearrangement joins TRBV7-9 to TRBJ1-2; the match to TRBD1 covers 8 bases. The V and J ends lost 3 bases and 10 bases, in that order; junction bases with no gene match: 7. The CDR3 is 13 residues long. Germline CDR1 and CDR2: SEHNR and FQNEAQ (reference sequence). CDR3 coding DNA: TGTGCCAGCAGCTTCGGACAGGGAAGGGACTACACCTTC. This codes for CASSFGQGRDYTF. The full variable domain, its missing parts supplied by reference TRBV7-9 and TRBJ1-2, is DTGVSQNPRHKITKRGQNVTFRCDPISEHNRLYWYRQTLGQGPEFLTYFQNEAQLEKSRLLSDRFSAERPKGSFSTLEIQRTEQGDSAMYLCASSFGQGRDYTFGSGTRLTVV.

This clone was counted at least ten times. The chain is built from TRBV18 and TRBJ2-7; unclear D gene. V was clipped by 2 bases and J by 0 bases, with 5 bases between them. The CDR3 consists of 13 residues. In germline, CDR1 is KGHSH, CDR2 LQKENI. The CDR3 bases are TGTGCCAGCTCACCAGAGCCCTCCTACGAGCAGTACTTC. Protein: CASSPEPSYEQYF.

At least ten counts were recorded for this clone. This chain links TRBV19 with TRBJ1-5; TRBD1 matches 7 bases. Trimming at V came to 4 bases and at J to 7 bases, leaving 10 bases not matched to a gene. Germline CDR1 LNHDA, CDR2 SQIVND (reference sequence). The CDR3 length is 15 residues. CDR3 sequence reads: CASSRQGQGDQPQHF. The CDR3 DNA is TGTGCCAGTAGTAGACAGGGACAAGGGGACCAGCCCCAGCATTTT.

This clone has a count of ten or more. This chain joins TRBV4-3 and TRBJ1-6; D unclear. This CDR3 comprises 13 residues. V lost 5 bases, J lost 7 bases, and 9 bases lay in between. Germline assignment: CDR1 LGHNA and CDR2 YSLEER. DNA of the CDR3: TGCGCCAGCAGCGGCAGGTGGAATTCACCCCTCCACTTT. The encoded protein is CASSGRWNSPLHF.

This clone appeared many times. The chain joins TRBV20-1 to TRBJ1-1, with 7 bases identical to TRBD1. CDR1 DFQATT and CDR2 SNEGSKA come from the germline V gene (reference sequence). This CDR3 region has 14 residues. With V trimmed by 6 bases and J by 3 bases, 10 bases remained unmatched. CDR3 residues: CSAPETGRDTEAFF. In DNA, the CDR3 is TGCAGTGCACCCGAGACAGGGAGGGACACTGAAGCTTTCTTT.

At least ten counts were recorded for this clone. The chain couples TRBV5-4 to TRBJ1-4; D call uncertain. The CDR3 consists of 13 residues. Trimming pared 7 bases from V and 6 bases from J, leaving 13 bases between. Germline assignment: CDR1 SGHNT and CDR2 YYREEE (reference sequence). The CDR3, as DNA: TGTGCCAGCGGCCGGGCCCAGGATGAAAAACTGTTTTTT. It yields the protein CASGRAQDEKLFF.

This clone came up many times. With a much larger clone just one base away, this may be a read error. Different DNA sequences within this sample yield the same CDR3. The rearrangement uses TRBV6-1 and TRBJ2-7; 7 nucleotides match TRBD2. The CDR3 has 15 residues. Per germline, CDR1 MNHNS and CDR2 SASEGT. This chain's CDR3 is CASSSSAGSSYEQYF. The CDR3 DNA reads as TGTGCCAGCAGTAGCTCAGCGGGAAGCTCCTACGAACAGTACTTC.

This clone was seen at least ten times. The chain uses TRBV29-1 and TRBJ2-3; a possible D gene is TRBD1 (5 bases). Per germline, CDR1 SQVTM and CDR2 ANQGSEA. V was pared by 1 base and J by 4 bases, with 15 bases between. The CDR3 is 15 residues long. The CDR3: CSVEGFGQGPDTQYF. The CDR3 nucleotides are TGCAGCGTTGAAGGGTTCGGGCAGGGCCCAGATACGCAGTATTTT.

This clone was seen many times. The chain has TRBV18 and TRBJ1-2, with a weak D call TRBD1 (5 bases). The CDR3 is 14 residues long. Germline loops: CDR1 KGHSH, CDR2 LQKENI. V lost 2 bases and J lost 2, with 9 bases in between. The CDR3 DNA reads as TGTGCCAGCTCACCAGGGGCGGAGAACTATGGCTACACCTTC. As protein: CASSPGAENYGYTF.

A few counts support this clone. The rearrangement uses TRBV6-2 or TRBV6-3 and TRBJ2-1; 11 positions match TRBD2. Germline V gives CDR1 MNHEY, CDR2 SVGEGT. The CDR3 consists of 15 residues. With V trimmed by 2 bases and J by 4 bases, 1 base remained unmatched. CDR3 sequence (DNA): TGTGCCAGCAGTTACCTAGCGGGAGGTTACAATGAGCAGTTCTTC. Translation gives CASSYLAGGYNEQFF.

This clone was seen a handful of times. Compared with germline, one end of the junction differs, possibly owing to a read error. The V and J genes are TRBV6-1 and TRBJ2-7; no firm D call. Germline-derived CDR1 and CDR2 are MNHNS and SASEGT. CDR3 length: 11 residues. In nucleotides, the CDR3 is TGTGCAAGCAGCAAGAGCCGGGAGCAGTACTTC. Translated, it gives CASSKSREQYF.